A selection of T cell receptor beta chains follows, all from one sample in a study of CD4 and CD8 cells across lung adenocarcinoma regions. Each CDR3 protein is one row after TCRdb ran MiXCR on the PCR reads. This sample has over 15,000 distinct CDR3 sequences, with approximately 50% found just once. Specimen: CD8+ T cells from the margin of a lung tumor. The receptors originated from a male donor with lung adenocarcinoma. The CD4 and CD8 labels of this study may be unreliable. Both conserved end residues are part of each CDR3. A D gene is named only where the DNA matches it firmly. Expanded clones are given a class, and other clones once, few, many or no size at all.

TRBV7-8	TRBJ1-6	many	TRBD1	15	CASSLSGQGDSPLHF	TGTGCCAGCAGCTTATCGGGACAGGGGGACTCACCCCTCCACTTT
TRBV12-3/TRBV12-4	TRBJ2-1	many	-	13	CASSPTSYNEQFF	TGTGCCAGCAGCCCCACTAGTTACAATGAGCAGTTCTTC
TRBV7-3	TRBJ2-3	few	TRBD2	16	CASSLDGTSGTDTQYF	TGTGCCAGCAGCTTAGATGGGACTAGCGGTACAGATACGCAGTATTTT
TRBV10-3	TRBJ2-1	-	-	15	CAISGAGRSYNEQFF	TGTGCCATCAGTGGGGCAGGCCGTTCCTACAATGAGCAGTTCTTC
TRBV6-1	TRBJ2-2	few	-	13	CASSIQGTGELFF	TGTGCCAGCAGCATACAAGGGACCGGGGAGCTGTTTTTT
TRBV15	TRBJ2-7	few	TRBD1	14	CATSERQGGYEQYF	TGTGCCACCAGCGAAAGACAGGGGGGATACGAGCAGTACTTC
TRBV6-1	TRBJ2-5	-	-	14	CAGRGARVQETQYF	TGTGCGGGCAGAGGGGCCCGAGTCCAAGAGACGCAGTACTTT
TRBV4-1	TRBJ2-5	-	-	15	CAGGQEGVDTETQYF	TGCGCCGGGGGCCAAGAGGGCGTGGACACAGAGACCCAGTACTTC
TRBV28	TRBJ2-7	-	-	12	CASLTSLSEQYF	TGTGCCAGTTTAACTAGTCTTAGCGAGCAGTACTTC
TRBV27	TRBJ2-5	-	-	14	CAGRGRRGPNTQYF	TGTGCGGGGAGGGGGCGCCGTGGCCCCAACACCCAGTACTTC
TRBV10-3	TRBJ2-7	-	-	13	CASVRPGSYEQYF	TGTGCCTCCGTCCGACCCGGCTCCTACGAGCAGTACTTC
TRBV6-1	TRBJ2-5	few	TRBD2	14	CASRLAGGPETQYF	TGTGCCAGCAGACTAGCGGGAGGCCCAGAGACCCAGTACTTC
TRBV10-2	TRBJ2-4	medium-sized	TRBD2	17	CASSDPTSGIAKNIQYF	TGCGCCAGCAGTGACCCTACTAGCGGTATAGCCAAAAACATTCAGTACTTC
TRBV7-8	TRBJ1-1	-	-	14	CASSLNREHTEAFF	TGTGCCAGCAGCTTGAACAGGGAGCACACTGAAGCTTTCTTT
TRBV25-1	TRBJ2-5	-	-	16	CATRSSTWYGAETQYF	TGTGCCACCAGGTCGTCTACTTGGTATGGGGCCGAGACCCAGTACTTC